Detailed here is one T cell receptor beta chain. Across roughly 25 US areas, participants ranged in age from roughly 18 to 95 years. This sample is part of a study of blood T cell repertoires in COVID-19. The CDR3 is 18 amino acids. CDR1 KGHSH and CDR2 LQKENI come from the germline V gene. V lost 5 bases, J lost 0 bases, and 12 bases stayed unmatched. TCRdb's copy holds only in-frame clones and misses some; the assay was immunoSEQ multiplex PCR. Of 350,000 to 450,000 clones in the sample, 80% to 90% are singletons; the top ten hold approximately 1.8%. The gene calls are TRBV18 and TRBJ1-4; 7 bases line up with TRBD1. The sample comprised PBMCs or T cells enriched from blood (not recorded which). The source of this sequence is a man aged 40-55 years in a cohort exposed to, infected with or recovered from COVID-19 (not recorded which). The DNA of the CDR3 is TGTGCCAGCTCATCGCCCGCAGGGGGGATATCAACTAATGAAAAACTGTTTTTT. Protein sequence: CASSSPAGGISTNEKLFF.